These T cell receptor beta chains were read from a single sample in a study of shared T cell receptors in the human thymus. TCRdb's table, derived via immunoSEQ multiplex PCR, lists solely in-frame clones and lacks some. The sample shows hundreds of thousands of clones, about 80% of them seen only once. The data were also submitted as part of a second study, on human thymus T cells.

Sequencing was done on a sample of thymocytes. The receptors originated from a boy under two years old with a congenital heart defect. Both conserved end residues are trimmed from each CDR3.

>TRBJ1-2|TRBV6-5
ASSYEDREGYT
>TRBJ2-2|TRBV5-1
ASSNGTGPGELF
>TRBJ2-7|TRBV7-6
ASSLAPRLAGESKD
>TRBJ2-1|TRBV7-2
ASSYSKTGNYNEQF
>TRBJ2-5|TRBV15
ATSSAREPGETQY
>TRBJ2-1|TRBV7-6
ASSGLAGEEQF
>TRBJ2-3|TRBV6-6
ASSSPGQFTDTQY
>TRBJ2-2|TRBV6-5
ASSFGGTGELF
>TRBJ1-2|TRBV10-3
AISDWYRSYGYT
>TRBJ2-7|TRBV25-1
ASSELPTSGKDEQY
>TRBJ2-5|TRBV28
ASSPPGAGETQY
>TRBJ2-7|TRBV18
ASSPSSGSYEQY
>TRBJ1-2|TRBV4-1
ASSRTGTGYGYT
>TRBJ1-4|TRBV7-2
ASSLRGHNEKLF
>TRBJ2-5|TRBV5-1
ASSFPLAGGKETQY
>TRBJ2-7|TRBV6-1
ASSETGTALFYYEQY
>TRBJ2-5|TRBV30
AWSPPRIAGKY
>TRBJ1-3|TRBV7-2
ASSPSPCGVYSGNTIY
>TRBJ2-7|TRBV7-6
ASSLSRLAGLSSYEQY
>TRBJ1-5|TRBV7-6
ASSLEYDSLNQPQH
>TRBJ2-1|TRBV11-2
ASSLAPGTSGSGEQF
>TRBJ2-3|TRBV15
ATSPGREGTDTQY
>TRBJ1-3|TRBV29-1
SVAPAGAGNTIY
>TRBJ2-5|TRBV28
ASRNPSGRGGETQY
>TRBJ2-7|TRBV6-4
ASSAHHQKPLYEQY
>TRBJ2-7|TRBV4-3
ASSQKRLAVYEQY
>TRBJ2-7|TRBV27
ASSPTTSSGEQY
>TRBJ1-4|TRBV30
AWRFRGQAHEKLF
>TRBJ2-5|TRBV14
ASSQAPSSGRAGETQY
>TRBJ1-5|TRBV4-1
ASSQDSASNQPQH
>TRBJ2-2|TRBV18
ASSPRRQGNTGELF
>TRBJ2-7|TRBV9
ASSPQTGGYEQY
>TRBJ1-1|TRBV7-9
ASSPFLNTEAF
>TRBJ2-7|TRBV19
ASSRTSSYEQY
>TRBJ2-4|TRBV5-1
ASSGSAELAKNIQY
>TRBJ2-3|TRBV5-1
ASSSNLSRGWGTDTQY
>TRBJ2-5|TRBV7-2
ASSRNRGETQY
>TRBJ1-1|TRBV19
ASLCEGPLVGAF
>TRBJ1-6|TRBV19
ASSIGRGDSPLH
>TRBJ2-7|TRBV11-1
ASSPGQGAVEQY
>TRBJ2-6|TRBV18
ASSRAGQRSSGANVLT
>TRBJ2-7|TRBV4-1
ASSQVWTPGGHQQY